Each of the 3 T cell receptor beta chains below was sequenced from the same sample in a study of T-cell memory formation after mild COVID-19. MiXCR, run by TCRdb on the 5' RACE reads, gives a single entry per CDR3 protein. The sample records 210,000 or so distinct CDR3 sequences, 10% to 13% being singletons. The sequencing input was PBMCs or a T cell subset sorted from them (not recorded which). The receptor set was obtained from a man aged 18 to 35 who had mild COVID-19 (a few samples of this study predate the infection). Cell type and time point are not known.

This clonotype was detected a few times. The chain joins TRBV10-3 to TRBJ1-1; the D is unclear. This CDR3 comprises 14 residues. The germline V gene has CDR1 ENHRY and CDR2 SYGVKD. The V end was cut by 3 bases, the J end by 0 bases, with 8 bases between. CDR3 nucleotides: TGTGCCATCAGTGACCACACCATGAACACTGAAGCTTTCTTT. Translated, it gives CAISDHTMNTEAFF.

This clonotype has only a few counts. The genes are TRBV5-1 and TRBJ1-2, with TRBD1 matching over 7 bases. V was clipped by 3 bases and J by 7 bases; unmatched bases: 12. The CDR3 spans 15 residues. CDR1 is SGHRS, CDR2 YFSETQ, per germline. The CDR3 loop is CASSSGTAAYGGYTF. Written as DNA, the CDR3 is TGCGCCAGCAGCTCCGGGACAGCCGCCTATGGTGGCTACACCTTC.

The V call is TRBV2, the J call TRBJ1-6; D is unresolved. CDR3 length equals 15 residues. The V end was cut by 6 bases, the J end by 5 bases, with 14 bases between. The germline gives CDR1 SNHLY, CDR2 FYNNEI. The CDR3 loop is CASRRTLADNSPLHF. DNA of the CDR3: TGTGCCAGCAGGAGGACGCTGGCGGATAATTCACCCCTCCACTTT.